The 8 T cell receptor beta chains given below trace back to one sample, sequenced in a study of blood T cell repertoires in COVID-19. Only in-frame clones appear in the TCRdb table, and some are missing; sequencing was by immunoSEQ multiplex PCR. The data hold 100,000 or so clones, with 65% to 90% observed a single time. The sequenced sample consisted of peripheral blood. The receptors were sampled from a man aged 55 to 70 with acute or convalescent COVID-19.

J is TRBJ2-3 and V is TRBV19; D may be TRBD1 (5 bases). CDR3 length equals 11 residues. V lost 9 bases, J lost 2 bases, and 6 bases lay in between. Germline V CDR1 and CDR2: LNHDA, SQIVND (reference sequence). The CDR3 nucleotides read TGTGCCAGCAGGGACACAGATACGCAGTATTTT. It specifies CASRDTDTQYF.

This sequence joins TRBV6-1 and TRBJ2-7, with D possibly being TRBD2 (6 bases). V was trimmed by 2 bases and J by 2 bases, leaving 13 bases between them. Germline V CDR1 and CDR2: MNHNS, SASEGT. The CDR3 has 15 residues. In DNA, the CDR3 is TGTGCCAGCAGTGAACCGGGGAGGATACCCTACGAGCAGTACTTC. Translating it yields CASSEPGRIPYEQYF.

This clone was picked up a small number of times. This chain joins TRBV24-1 and TRBJ2-3; 9 nucleotides match TRBD1. CDR1 is KGHDR, CDR2 SFDVKD, per germline. J gave up 6 bases and V 9 bases, and 6 bases lay outside the gene matches. CDR3 size: 13 residues. The CDR3 nucleotides read TGTGCCACCGGTCGGACAGGGGATGATACGCAGTATTTT. Encoded protein: CATGRTGDDTQYF.

The chain couples TRBV25-1 to TRBJ1-2; unclear D gene. CDR1 is MGHDK, CDR2 SYGVNS, per germline. V was pared by 3 bases and J by 7 bases, with 9 bases between. The CDR3 runs to 12 residues. CDR3 amino acids: CASSDNPRGYTF. The CDR3 DNA reads as TGTGCCAGCAGTGATAATCCCCGTGGCTACACCTTC.

V is TRBV5-1 and J is TRBJ1-1; D might be TRBD1 (5 bases). Between the trimmed V and J ends, which lost 5 bases and 7 bases, there was a span of 21 bases. The germline V gene has CDR1 SGHRS and CDR2 YFSETQ. The CDR3 is made up of 15 amino acids. CDR3 residues: CASSIGGSLGFEAFF. CDR3 nucleotides: TGCGCCAGCAGTATTGGGGGGTCACTTGGGTTTGAAGCTTTCTTT.

This chain joins TRBV6-2 or TRBV6-3 and TRBJ1-5; D gene ambiguous. Looked up from germline, CDR1 is MNHEY and CDR2 is SVGEGT. V lost 4 bases to trimming and J lost 2 bases, with 9 bases between them. The CDR3 is made up of 14 amino acids. The CDR3 region is CASSFSGGNQPQHF. In DNA, the CDR3 is TGTGCCAGCAGTTTTTCCGGGGGCAATCAGCCCCAGCATTTT.

This clone was counted at least ten times. The chain has TRBV5-1 and TRBJ1-6; 9 bases align to TRBD1. Germline lookup yields CDR1 SGHRS and CDR2 YFSETQ. The CDR3 is 15 residues long. The J segment lost 6 bases and the V segment lost 3 bases, leaving 4 bases of the junction unmatched. The CDR3 loop reads CASSYQTGGNSPLHF. DNA of the CDR3: TGCGCCAGCAGCTACCAGACAGGGGGTAATTCACCCCTCCACTTT. Full variable domain (remainder filled in from reference TRBV5-1 and TRBJ1-6): KAGVTQTPRYLIKTRGQQVTLSCSPISGHRSVSWYQQTPGQGLQFLFEYFSETQRNKGNFPGRFSGRQFSNSRSEMNVSTLELGDSALYLCASSYQTGGNSPLHFGNGTRLTVT.

The chain recombines TRBV5-1 with TRBJ2-1; 9 nucleotides agree with TRBD2. Trimming removed 3 bases from V and 8 bases from J; junction bases left unmatched: 6. The germline gives CDR1 SGHRS, CDR2 YFSETQ. This CDR3 contains 14 residues. CDR3 amino acids: CASSSATSGHEQFF. CDR3 coding DNA: TGCGCCAGCAGCTCCGCAACTAGCGGGCATGAGCAGTTCTTC.